The rows below give T cell receptor beta chains drawn from one sample of a study of monozygotic twins with inflammatory bowel disease. TCRdb re-called the 5' RACE reads, yielding one record per CDR3 amino acid sequence without DNA. Its listing shows around 450,000 distinct CDR3 sequences. The sequencing sample was made of blood. These receptors came from a human donor with ulcerative colitis or Crohn's disease, or a healthy co-twin of an affected twin (not recorded which). CDR3s include the opening cysteine and the closing phenylalanine or tryptophan.

v_call	j_call	cdr3_aa
TRBV20-1	TRBJ1-1	CSAGDRDGVLNTEAFF
TRBV6-1	TRBJ2-2	CASSRQGASTGELFF
TRBV28	TRBJ2-1	CASRPNGANEQFF
TRBV15	TRBJ2-7	CATSRLGRGDEQYF
TRBV27	TRBJ1-2	CASSTNRASGYGYTF
TRBV5-1	TRBJ1-1	CASSKDRLNTEAFF
TRBV2	TRBJ1-5	CASRQGAGQPQHF
TRBV18	TRBJ1-5	CASSPTGSNQPRHF
TRBV7-2	TRBJ1-5	CASSLNRRGANQPQHF
TRBV7-2	TRBJ2-1	CASTQGRVYEQFF
TRBV5-1	TRBJ2-2	CASSKEIAGELFF
TRBV7-9	TRBJ2-3	CASSSPGQGITDTQYF
TRBV28	TRBJ2-2	CASSLGGRELFF
TRBV20-1	TRBJ2-2	CSATAENTGELFF
TRBV29-1	TRBJ2-7	CSVDREGSYEQYF
TRBV7-9	TRBJ2-2	CASSFTSGVNTGELFF
TRBV20-1	TRBJ2-7	CSARDYTGGYEQYF
TRBV30	TRBJ1-1	CAWSYTKQGRRTEAFF
TRBV19	TRBJ1-1	CASSIGGQTEAFF
TRBV6-2/TRBV6-3	TRBJ1-5	CASSTTKQPQHF
TRBV7-3	TRBJ2-2	CASSLNGAGNTGELFF
TRBV12-3/TRBV12-4	TRBJ1-4	CASFTGGTNEKLFF
TRBV7-9	TRBJ2-2	CASSLASVANTGELFF
TRBV5-1	TRBJ2-2	CASSPGQGFGELFF
TRBV7-2	TRBJ1-6	CASSWTGNSYDSPLHF
TRBV11-2	TRBJ2-1	CASSRTGNEQFF
TRBV11-3	TRBJ2-1	CASSLEAGVDNEQFF
TRBV20-1	TRBJ2-3	CSARRAGDDTDTQYF
TRBV11-2	TRBJ2-3	CASSLAVGTDTQYF
TRBV20-1	TRBJ1-4	CSARAPFRTGSTEKLFF
TRBV7-9	TRBJ1-2	CASSDRTVCGYTF
TRBV5-1	TRBJ1-1	CASTPGANTEAFF
TRBV24-1	TRBJ1-2	CATSDRGYGYTF
TRBV12-3/TRBV12-4	TRBJ1-1	CASSLGFGGGMRTEAFF
TRBV7-3	TRBJ1-1	CASSLTGGGTEAFF
TRBV6-6	TRBJ1-1	CASRLQERGTEAFF
TRBV18	TRBJ2-6	CASSPPLSANVLTF
TRBV5-1	TRBJ2-5	CASSLEGTGQETQYF
TRBV6-6	TRBJ2-5	CASRGTGIQETQYF
TRBV3-1	TRBJ1-1	CASTHETNTEAFF